The 7 T cell receptor beta chains given below trace back to one sample, sequenced in a study of vaccination effects on CD4 cells after COVID-19. These TCRs' antigens remain unknown. Researchers isolated CD4+ T cells once 9 to 11 days of culture had elapsed. PCR showed that the person got SARS-CoV-2 infection at some point between March and December 2020. Each person got two doses of an mRNA SARS-CoV-2 vaccine, BNT162b2 or mRNA-1273. Libraries were prepared by immunoSEQ multiplex PCR; TCRdb keeps only in-frame clonotypes and omits some of them. In the table there are tens of thousands of clones, about 68% of which are singletons. The specimen comprised CD4+ T cells from PBMCs cultured without peptide, sampled after COVID-19 vaccination. Every receptor here comes from a human donor who had a prior SARS-CoV-2 infection.

The rearrangement uses TRBV7-9 and TRBJ2-7; 7 bases match TRBD1. CDR1 and CDR2 from the germline V gene are SEHNR and FQNEAQ (reference sequence). Trimming at V came to 7 bases and at J to 6 bases, leaving 9 bases not matched to a gene. The CDR3 has 13 residues. The CDR3 reads CASNFRDSSEQYF. CDR3 DNA sequence: TGTGCCAGCAACTTCCGGGACAGTAGCGAGCAGTACTTC.

The chain uses TRBV6-5 and TRBJ1-4; 9 bases align to TRBD1. Germline V lookup: CDR1 MNHEY, CDR2 SVGAGI. CDR3 length: 14 residues. The J segment lost 8 bases and the V segment lost 6 bases, leaving 7 bases of the junction unmatched. In nucleotides, the CDR3 is TGTGCCAGCAGGGTGGGACAGGGCCAAGAAAAACTGTTTTTT. The encoded protein is CASRVGQGQEKLFF.

The chain links TRBV28 to TRBJ2-7, with a possible D match to TRBD1 (6 bases). CDR3 length equals 14 residues. From germline, CDR1 is MDHEN and CDR2 SYDVKM. Trimming took off 2 bases at V and 3 bases at J, with 11 bases between the two ends. Here the CDR3 reads CASSLRQGFYEQYF. The CDR3 DNA sequence: TGTGCCAGCAGTTTACGGCAGGGGTTCTACGAGCAGTACTTC.

The chain has TRBV6-6 and TRBJ1-2; D is uncertain. The CDR3 sequence is 13 residues long. The V and J ends lost 4 bases and 0 bases respectively, with 6 bases between them. From germline, CDR1 is MNHNY and CDR2 SVGAGI (reference sequence). The CDR3 DNA is TGTGCCAGCAGTTTGGTCGCTAACTATGGCTACACCTTC. The encoded protein is CASSLVANYGYTF.

V gene TRBV5-6 combines with J gene TRBJ1-5, with D possibly matching TRBD1 (6 bases). This CDR3 comprises 17 residues. Germline-derived CDR1 and CDR2 are SGHDT and YYEEEE. V gave up 4 bases and J gave up 2 bases, with 19 bases separating them. CDR3 protein: CASSPRRGGGGNQPQHF. CDR3 DNA: TGTGCCAGCAGCCCTAGGAGAGGGGGGGGTGGCAATCAGCCCCAGCATTTT.

The sample holds a few counts of this clone. The J gene is TRBJ2-1, the V gene TRBV3-1 (or the pseudogene TRBV3-2); TRBD2 matches 8 bases. CDR3 length: 17 residues. The V and J ends lost 4 bases and 0 bases, in that order; junction bases with no gene match: 8. CDR1 LGHDT and CDR2 YNNKEL come from the germline V gene (reference sequence). This CDR3 is CASSPGLAGYSYNEQFF. The DNA for the CDR3 is TGTGCCAGCAGCCCCGGTCTAGCGGGTTACTCCTACAATGAGCAGTTCTTC.

V gene TRBV7-3 combines with J gene TRBJ2-3; D might be TRBD2 (6 bases). CDR1 is SGHTA, CDR2 FQGTGA, per germline. The ends were cut back, 5 bases at V and 4 bases at J, with 13 bases in the middle. The CDR3 loop spans 14 amino acids. CDR3 in amino acids: CASSPGLQSDTQYF. CDR3 nucleotide sequence: TGTGCCAGCAGCCCAGGACTACAATCAGATACGCAGTATTTT. The full variable domain, its missing parts supplied by reference TRBV7-3 and TRBJ2-3, is GAGVSQTPSNKVTEKGKYVELRCDPISGHTALYWYRQSLGQGPEFLIYFQGTGAADDSGLPNDRFFAVRPEGSVSTLKIQRTERGDSAVYLCASSPGLQSDTQYFGPGTRLTVL.